The clone carrying this T cell receptor beta chain was seen ten or more times. The antigen remains undetermined. This specimen comes from a study of CD8 T cells in ankylosing spondylitis. Study-wide results and limits: Peripheral blood samples showed relatively rare disease-linked clones, and these clones were CD8+.

Via MiXCR, TCRdb re-called the 5' RACE reads, giving one row per CDR3 protein. The profile shows about 140,000 distinct CDR3 sequences, about 7% of them singletons. The CDR3 has 12 amino acids. The V end was cut by 6 bases, the J end by 6 bases, with 10 bases between. This TCR was recovered from a female donor with ankylosing spondylitis or in good health (not recorded which). The V and J genes are TRBV12-3 or TRBV12-4 and TRBJ2-3; no reliable D call. Sequenced: blood, either unsorted or a sorted T cell fraction (not recorded which). The CDR3 is CASSGPSDTQYF. CDR3 sequence (DNA): TGTGCCAGCAGCGGACCCAGTGATACGCAGTATTTT.